The rows below give T cell receptor beta chains drawn from one sample of a study of immune cell composition in non-small cell lung cancer. Assay: immunoSEQ multiplex PCR; the TCRdb copy retains only in-frame clones and omits some. The sample carries thousands of clones, about 80% recorded once. Sequenced material: lung tumor tissue. These receptors were taken from a human donor with non-small cell lung cancer. The CDR3 runs from the conserved cysteine through the conserved F or W. The D gene is left open where the match is weak. The size of a clone is reported for some rows only, either as once, few or many, or as a class for expanded clones.

J gene: TRBJ2-3; V gene: TRBV14; clone size: few; D gene: .; CDR3 DNA: TGTGCCAGCAGCCAAGATAGGGGGAGCATCGATACGCAGTATTTT; CDR3 protein: CASSQDRGSIDTQYF
J gene: TRBJ2-3; V gene: TRBV5-1; clone size: .; D gene: TRBD2; CDR3 DNA: TGCGCCAGCAGCAGCGGGGTAGATACGCAGTATTTT; CDR3 protein: CASSSGVDTQYF
J gene: TRBJ2-5; V gene: TRBV28; clone size: .; D gene: .; CDR3 DNA: TGTGCCACCGGGGACTTTCAAGAGACCCAGTACTTC; CDR3 protein: CATGDFQETQYF
J gene: TRBJ1-4; V gene: TRBV6-1; clone size: .; D gene: TRBD1; CDR3 DNA: TGTGCCAGCAGATCACAGACAGGGGTTAATGAAAAACTGTTTTTT; CDR3 protein: CASRSQTGVNEKLFF
J gene: TRBJ1-6; V gene: TRBV11-2; clone size: few; D gene: .; CDR3 DNA: TGTGCCAGCAGCTTAGATTTGGGGCTCTCCTATAATTCACCCCTCCACTTT; CDR3 protein: CASSLDLGLSYNSPLHF
J gene: TRBJ1-3; V gene: TRBV9; clone size: .; D gene: .; CDR3 DNA: TGTGCCAGCGCCATGGGGGGAGCCGCCCCCTCTGGAAACACCATATATTTT; CDR3 protein: CASAMGGAAPSGNTIYF
J gene: TRBJ1-1; V gene: TRBV4-2; clone size: once; D gene: TRBD1; CDR3 DNA: TGTGCCAGCAGCACACGACAGGGGACCCGGAACACTGAAGCTTTCTTT; CDR3 protein: CASSTRQGTRNTEAFF
J gene: TRBJ1-1; V gene: TRBV5-1; clone size: once; D gene: .; CDR3 DNA: TGCGCCAGCAGCTTGGGACAGAACATGAACACTGAAGCTTTCTTT; CDR3 protein: CASSLGQNMNTEAFF
J gene: TRBJ2-7; V gene: TRBV28; clone size: .; D gene: .; CDR3 DNA: TGTGCCAATCAAACAGGATACGAGCAGTACTTC; CDR3 protein: CANQTGYEQYF
J gene: TRBJ1-1; V gene: TRBV7-8; clone size: .; D gene: .; CDR3 DNA: TGTGCCAGCAGCTCACAGGGAGTCGGGAAAGCTTTCTTT; CDR3 protein: CASSSQGVGKAFF
J gene: TRBJ2-3; V gene: TRBV11-2; clone size: once; D gene: .; CDR3 DNA: TGTGCCAGCAGCTTAGAGTGGGTCTCTGCTAGCACAGATACGCAGTATTTT; CDR3 protein: CASSLEWVSASTDTQYF
J gene: TRBJ2-7; V gene: TRBV5-6; clone size: .; D gene: TRBD2; CDR3 DNA: TGTGCCAGCAGCTTGGGCAGTAGGACTAGCGGGAGGGCGTACGAGCAGTACTTC; CDR3 protein: CASSLGSRTSGRAYEQYF
J gene: TRBJ1-2; V gene: TRBV15; clone size: .; D gene: .; CDR3 DNA: TGTGCCACCAGCAGAACTGCGGCCCGTGGCTACACCTTC; CDR3 protein: CATSRTAARGYTF
J gene: TRBJ2-1; V gene: TRBV19; clone size: .; D gene: .; CDR3 DNA: TGTGCCAGTAGTATCCCGGGAGCCTTACCTGATGAGCAGTTCTTC; CDR3 protein: CASSIPGALPDEQFF
J gene: TRBJ2-7; V gene: TRBV6-1; clone size: once; D gene: TRBD2; CDR3 DNA: TGTGCCAGCAGTGAACGGCTAGCGGGATTTCACGAGCAGTACTTC; CDR3 protein: CASSERLAGFHEQYF
J gene: TRBJ1-2; V gene: TRBV9; clone size: .; D gene: TRBD1; CDR3 DNA: TGTGCCAGCAGCGTAGGGGACAGGAGGGGCTACACCTTC; CDR3 protein: CASSVGDRRGYTF
J gene: TRBJ1-5; V gene: TRBV5-6; clone size: .; D gene: .; CDR3 DNA: TGTGCCAGCAGCTTGAATATGCGCGCTCAGCCCCAGCATTTT; CDR3 protein: CASSLNMRAQPQHF
J gene: TRBJ2-2; V gene: TRBV9; clone size: .; D gene: .; CDR3 DNA: TGTGCCAGCAGCGTAGTCCCCCGGTCGGGGGCCAGCACCGGGGAGCTGTTTTTT; CDR3 protein: CASSVVPRSGASTGELFF
J gene: TRBJ1-2; V gene: TRBV19; clone size: .; D gene: .; CDR3 DNA: TGTGCCAGTAGTATAGATCTTGGCAGGGCCGCCTCCTATGGCTACACCTTC; CDR3 protein: CASSIDLGRAASYGYTF
J gene: TRBJ1-6; V gene: TRBV15; clone size: few; D gene: TRBD1; CDR3 DNA: TGTGCCACCAGCAGAGCGCAGGGGGCCCGATCACCCCTCCACTTT; CDR3 protein: CATSRAQGARSPLHF
J gene: TRBJ1-1; V gene: TRBV28; clone size: .; D gene: .; CDR3 DNA: TGTGCCAGCAGCCTTATAAAGGGAACTGAAGCTTTCTTT; CDR3 protein: CASSLIKGTEAFF
J gene: TRBJ1-6; V gene: TRBV4-3; clone size: .; D gene: .; CDR3 DNA: TGCGCCAGCAGCCAAGAGACCACCGGGGGTTCACCCCTCCACTTT; CDR3 protein: CASSQETTGGSPLHF